Listed below are T cell receptor beta chains from one sample, sequenced in a study of blood T cell repertoires in COVID-19. Profiling relied on immunoSEQ multiplex PCR, and the TCRdb table lists in-frame clones only, not all of them. The data show under 200,000 clones, around nine tenths seen once. The specimen sequenced was peripheral blood. The receptors were sampled from a man aged 55-75 years with COVID-19, enrolled during active disease. CDR3s include the opening cysteine and the closing phenylalanine or tryptophan. A D gene is named only where the DNA matches it firmly. Where a row states a size, it is once, few, many or the class of an expanded clone; other rows omit it.

NA	TRBD2	TRBV12-3/TRBV12-4	TRBJ2-5	TGTGCCACCCGGCGGACTAGCGGAGAGACCCAGTACTTC	CATRRTSGETQYF
few	NA	TRBV28	TRBJ1-4	TGTGCCAGCAGTGGGACGCCCGGGAGGGAAAAACTGTTTTTT	CASSGTPGREKLFF
NA	NA	TRBV14	TRBJ1-2	TGTGCCAGCAGCCAAGATTCCCCCAGGGGATATGGCTACACCTTC	CASSQDSPRGYGYTF
NA	TRBD2	TRBV7-6	TRBJ2-5	TGTGCCAGCAGTCCCATAGCGGGGAGTTGGGAGACCCAGTACTTC	CASSPIAGSWETQYF
NA	TRBD1	TRBV7-9	TRBJ1-2	TGTGCCAGCAGCTTAGTCGGCAGGGGGCAGGGAGGCTACACCTTC	CASSLVGRGQGGYTF
NA	NA	TRBV10-2	TRBJ1-2	TGCGCCAGCAGTGAGATAACGGGGTTCTATGGCTACACCTTC	CASSEITGFYGYTF
NA	TRBD2	TRBV7-9	TRBJ2-7	TGTGCCAGCAGCACTAGCGGGAGTGTCCACGAGCAGTACTTC	CASSTSGSVHEQYF
NA	NA	TRBV27	TRBJ2-5	TGTGCCAGCAAACAAACGGAGACCCAGTACTTC	CASKQTETQYF
NA	TRBD2	TRBV28	TRBJ2-1	TGTGCCAGCAGTTTTGGTGGCGGGGGGGCTGATCGGATTGAGCAGTTCTTC	CASSFGGGGADRIEQFF
NA	NA	TRBV29-1	TRBJ1-1	TGCAGCGTTGAGCTCCGGGCTTTCTTT	CSVELRAFF
NA	NA	TRBV11-3	TRBJ1-1	TGTGCCAGCAGCATCGGAGGGGATGGCATTGAAGCTTTCTTT	CASSIGGDGIEAFF
NA	NA	TRBV6-4	TRBJ1-5	TGTGCCAGCAGTCCCGAAGGACTTGGGAGTCAGCCCCAGCATTTT	CASSPEGLGSQPQHF
NA	NA	TRBV19	TRBJ1-1	TGTGCCAGTAGTATCCTACAGGGACCCACTGAAGCTTTCTTT	CASSILQGPTEAFF
NA	NA	TRBV14	TRBJ2-2	TGTGCCAGCAGCCAAGATCTAGCGAACACCGGGGAGCTGTTTTTT	CASSQDLANTGELFF
once	TRBD1	TRBV27	TRBJ2-1	TGTGCCAGCAGTCTCGGACAGGGGCGGGAGCAGTTCTTC	CASSLGQGREQFF
NA	NA	TRBV9	TRBJ1-1	TGTGCCAGCAGCGTCAACAGGAACACTGAAGCTTTCTTT	CASSVNRNTEAFF
NA	NA	TRBV29-1	TRBJ1-2	TGCAGCGTTGAAATGGCAGGGCCCTATGGCTACACCTTC	CSVEMAGPYGYTF
NA	TRBD1	TRBV7-9	TRBJ1-5	TGTGCCAGCGGACCACAGGGGGCGGAGCAGCCCCAGCATTTT	CASGPQGAEQPQHF
NA	NA	TRBV18	TRBJ1-4	TGTGCCAGCTCACCTAATCGGAATGAAAAACTGTTTTTT	CASSPNRNEKLFF
few	TRBD1	TRBV18	TRBJ1-5	TGTGCCAGCTCCCGCGGACAGGGGGAGAATCAGCCCCAGCATTTT	CASSRGQGENQPQHF
NA	TRBD1	TRBV19	TRBJ1-2	TGTGCCAGTAGTCTAGGACAGGGGACCTATGGCTACACCTTC	CASSLGQGTYGYTF
NA	NA	TRBV29-1	TRBJ1-1	TGCAGCGTTATAGAGGGAGGCACTGAAGCTTTCTTT	CSVIEGGTEAFF
NA	TRBD2	TRBV7-7	TRBJ2-1	TGTGCTAGCAGCTTCAGCGGGAGACTCAATGAGCAGTTCTTC	CASSFSGRLNEQFF
NA	TRBD2	TRBV6-5	TRBJ2-1	TGTGCCAGCAGAGATGGACTAGCGGGAGATTATGAGCAGTTCTTC	CASRDGLAGDYEQFF
NA	TRBD1	TRBV28	TRBJ1-5	TGTGCCAGCAGCTCCGGGACAGTGGGCAATCAGCCCCAGCATTTT	CASSSGTVGNQPQHF
NA	NA	TRBV5-1	TRBJ2-5	TGCGCCAGCAGCTCACAAGAGACCCAGTACTTC	CASSSQETQYF
NA	NA	TRBV5-1	TRBJ1-3	TGCGCCAGCAGTTCCTCAGGATTCTCTGGAAACACCATATATTTT	CASSSSGFSGNTIYF
NA	TRBD2	TRBV24-1	TRBJ2-2	TGTGCCACCAGCTCTAGCGGGATAAAAGTACCGGGGGAGCTGTTTTTT	CATSSSGIKVPGELFF
NA	NA	TRBV15	TRBJ2-6	TGTGCCACCAGCAGGAGGAACTCTGGGGCCAACGTCCTGACTTTC	CATSRRNSGANVLTF
NA	NA	TRBV7-2	TRBJ1-5	TGTGCCAGCAGCCCCTACTTGACAGGAAGCAATCAGCCCCAGCATTTT	CASSPYLTGSNQPQHF
once	NA	TRBV6-1	TRBJ2-6	TGTGCCAGCAGTGACCACTCTGGGGCCAACGTCCTGACTTTC	CASSDHSGANVLTF
NA	NA	TRBV4-2	TRBJ1-4	TGTGCCAGCAGCCAAGGTGACTTAATTAATGAAAAACTGTTTTTT	CASSQGDLINEKLFF